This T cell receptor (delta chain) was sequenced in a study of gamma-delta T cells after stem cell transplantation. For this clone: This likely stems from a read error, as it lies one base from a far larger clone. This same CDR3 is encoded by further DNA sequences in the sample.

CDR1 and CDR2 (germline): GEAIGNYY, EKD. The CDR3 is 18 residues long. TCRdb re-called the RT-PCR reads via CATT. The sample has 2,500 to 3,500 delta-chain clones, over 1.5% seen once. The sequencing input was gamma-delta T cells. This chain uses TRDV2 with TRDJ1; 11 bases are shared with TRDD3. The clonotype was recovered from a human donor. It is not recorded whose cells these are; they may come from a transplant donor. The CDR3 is CACDSVLGDKGDTDKLIF. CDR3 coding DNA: TGTGCTTGTGACAGTGTACTGGGGGATAAGGGGGACACCGATAAACTCATCTTT.